A selection of T cell receptor beta chains follows, all from one sample in a study of blood T cell repertoires in COVID-19. Sequencing used immunoSEQ multiplex PCR; TCRdb keeps in-frame clones, though not all of them. Of about 66,000 clones detected, approximately 91% appear once; the ten largest clones hold about 7.3%. The sequencing input was peripheral blood. These receptors all come from a human donor in a cohort sampled during active COVID-19. Both conserved end residues are part of each CDR3. D genes are given only for firm matches. Some rows have no size entry. The others give once, few or many, or a class for an expanded clone.

J gene,V gene,D gene,clone size,CDR3 length,CDR3 DNA,CDR3 protein
TRBJ2-5,TRBV5-6,-,-,14,TGTGCCAGCAGCTTAGGTCTAGCGACGGAGACCCAGTACTTC,CASSLGLATETQYF
TRBJ1-1,TRBV7-2,-,-,15,TGTGCCAGCAGCTTAGCAGGGGGGGAGAACACTGAAGCTTTCTTT,CASSLAGGENTEAFF
TRBJ2-6,TRBV19,TRBD1,-,18,TGTGCCAGTATGGAACAGGGGGTGTTCATCTCTGGGGCCAACGTCCTGACTTTC,CASMEQGVFISGANVLTF
TRBJ2-5,TRBV7-2,TRBD2,-,17,TGTGCCAGCAGCTTAAGTCGGACTAGCGGGAGTTTAGAGACCCAGTACTTC,CASSLSRTSGSLETQYF
TRBJ1-1,TRBV6-2/TRBV6-3,-,-,13,TGTGCCAGCAGTTACGCGGGGCTGGGTGAAGCTTTCTTT,CASSYAGLGEAFF
TRBJ1-1,TRBV19,TRBD1,-,15,TGTGCCAGTAGTGGGACAGCCCGGGCCCACACTGAAGCTTTCTTT,CASSGTARAHTEAFF
TRBJ2-2,TRBV7-9,TRBD2,once,14,TGTGCCAGCAGCCGAGCGGGAGGGCCCGGGGAGCTGTTTTTT,CASSRAGGPGELFF
TRBJ2-2,TRBV7-2,TRBD1,-,17,TGTGCCAGCAGCGGGACAGGGACCTCGGAGAACACCGGGGAGCTGTTTTTT,CASSGTGTSENTGELFF
TRBJ2-5,TRBV5-6,-,once,14,TGTGCCAGCTCCGACGTGGGAGCAGAAGAGACCCAGTACTTC,CASSDVGAEETQYF
TRBJ2-5,TRBV3-1/TRBV3-2,-,-,15,TGTGCCAGCAGCCAAGACTCCTCCATCTCCGGGACCCAGTACTTC,CASSQDSSISGTQYF
TRBJ1-4,TRBV18,-,-,15,TGTGCCAGCTCACCACGGCAGGCCTCTAATGAAAAACTGTTTTTT,CASSPRQASNEKLFF
TRBJ1-5,TRBV5-6,-,-,14,TGTGCCAGCAGCTTGGGAGCCGTCCATCAGCCCCAGCATTTT,CASSLGAVHQPQHF
TRBJ1-5,TRBV6-2/TRBV6-3,-,-,17,TGTGCCAGCAGTTACTCGACTCCGGTTTCCGGCAATCAGCCCCAGCATTTT,CASSYSTPVSGNQPQHF
TRBJ2-5,TRBV7-9,TRBD1,-,14,TGTGCCAGCAGCCTCCCGACAGGGGTCCAGACCCAGTACTTC,CASSLPTGVQTQYF
TRBJ1-6,TRBV7-9,TRBD1,-,17,TGTGCCAGCAGCCCCCCAGGGGGCCAATCCTATAATTCACCCCTCCACTTT,CASSPPGGQSYNSPLHF
TRBJ1-4,TRBV11-2,TRBD1,-,12,TGTGCCAGCAGAGGGTGGACAGGGAAACTGTTTTTT,CASRGWTGKLFF
TRBJ1-5,TRBV2,TRBD1,-,17,TGTGCCAGCAGTCGCAACAGGGACAGGGTGGGCAATCAGCCCCAGCATTTT,CASSRNRDRVGNQPQHF
TRBJ2-5,TRBV20-1,TRBD2,once,13,TGCAGTGCTAGTAGCGGGAGCCAAGAGACCCAGTACTTC,CSASSGSQETQYF
TRBJ1-2,TRBV28,-,-,16,TGTGCCAGCAGTTCTCAAACGACAGGCAATATTTATGGCTACACCTTC,CASSSQTTGNIYGYTF
TRBJ2-7,TRBV7-8,-,-,15,TGTGCCAGCAGCGCTAGAACAGGTGCCTCCTACGAGCAGTACTTC,CASSARTGASYEQYF
TRBJ2-6,TRBV27,TRBD1,-,17,TGTGCCAGCAGTGTGACAGGGGAAGGCTCTGGGGCCAACGTCCTGACTTTC,CASSVTGEGSGANVLTF
TRBJ2-7,TRBV2,-,-,14,TGTGCCAGCAGTGAGAGGGAGACGTCCTACGAGCAGTACTTC,CASSERETSYEQYF
TRBJ2-4,TRBV6-5,-,-,13,TGTGCCAGCAGTCGGGACACCCGAAACATTCAGTACTTC,CASSRDTRNIQYF
TRBJ2-5,TRBV9,-,-,14,TGTGCCAGCAGCGTAGGATCGGGCCAAGAGACCCAGTACTTC,CASSVGSGQETQYF
TRBJ2-3,TRBV9,TRBD1,-,16,TGTGCCAGCAGCCAAAAGGGGGCGTTGTCCCCAGATACGCAGTATTTT,CASSQKGALSPDTQYF
TRBJ2-2,TRBV15,TRBD1,once,15,TGTGCCACCAGCAGAGAGGACAGGGACACCGGGGAGCTGTTTTTT,CATSREDRDTGELFF
TRBJ2-5,TRBV6-2/TRBV6-3,-,-,15,TGTGCCAGCAGTTATGGGACTGGGATCCAAGAGACCCAGTACTTC,CASSYGTGIQETQYF
TRBJ1-1,TRBV16,-,-,15,TGTGCCAGCAGTGATCAGGCCCAGTGGAGGACTGAAGCTTTCTTT,CASSDQAQWRTEAFF
TRBJ2-5,TRBV29-1,-,-,14,TGCAGCGTTGAGGGGGGTCAGGGCCAAGAGACCCAGTACTTC,CSVEGGQGQETQYF
TRBJ1-5,TRBV30,-,-,14,TGTGCCTGGAGTACCCACAATAGCAATCAGCCCCAGCATTTT,CAWSTHNSNQPQHF
TRBJ1-2,TRBV7-2,TRBD1,-,15,TGTGCCAGCAGCTTACCTCTGGGACAGGGGAGGGGCTACACCTTC,CASSLPLGQGRGYTF
TRBJ2-3,TRBV7-9,TRBD1,-,15,TGTGCCAGCAATATACCGGGACAGGGGAGTGATACGCAGTATTTT,CASNIPGQGSDTQYF
TRBJ2-7,TRBV19,-,-,14,TGTGCCAGTAGTACACATCCCCCAGGCGGGGAGCAGTACTTC,CASSTHPPGGEQYF
TRBJ2-7,TRBV7-9,TRBD1,once,18,TGTGCCAGCAGCTTAGTAAAGGGAGCAAGACAGGGGGGGTACGAGCAGTACTTC,CASSLVKGARQGGYEQYF
TRBJ2-3,TRBV5-4,-,-,15,TGTGCCAGCAGCTTGGACGGAGTTAGCACAGATACGCAGTATTTT,CASSLDGVSTDTQYF
TRBJ2-1,TRBV6-4,TRBD2,-,18,TGTGCCAGCAGCAAAAGCGGGGGACCCCTCCGAGGCGACAATGAGCAGTTCTTC,CASSKSGGPLRGDNEQFF
TRBJ1-1,TRBV10-3,TRBD1,-,14,TGTGCCACCCAGACAGGGACCTCAAACACTGAAGCTTTCTTT,CATQTGTSNTEAFF
TRBJ1-5,TRBV30,-,-,13,TGTGCCTGGAGTGTAAGCGGGAGTCAGCCCCAGCATTTT,CAWSVSGSQPQHF
TRBJ1-4,TRBV27,-,-,16,TGTGCCAGCAGTTTAGGAAACAGGGAAAGTAATGAAAAACTGTTTTTT,CASSLGNRESNEKLFF
TRBJ2-2,TRBV6-5,-,-,16,TGTGCCAGCAGATACGCGGGAAGGGGGAACACCGGGGAGCTGTTTTTT,CASRYAGRGNTGELFF
TRBJ2-3,TRBV6-5,TRBD1,-,13,TGTGCCAGTAGGGACAGGGCGGCGGATACGCAGTATTTT,CASRDRAADTQYF
TRBJ1-3,TRBV5-4,TRBD1,-,14,TGTGCCAGCAGCTCAGGGGGCCCAGGAAACACCATATATTTT,CASSSGGPGNTIYF
TRBJ2-7,TRBV30,TRBD1,-,12,TGTGCCTGCTTAAACAGGGGGCCCGAGCAGTACTTC,CACLNRGPEQYF
TRBJ2-7,TRBV19,TRBD2,-,15,TGTGCCAGTAGTATGGCTAGCGGGACCCCCTACGAGCAGTACTTC,CASSMASGTPYEQYF
TRBJ2-6,TRBV18,-,-,18,TGTGCCAGCTCCCAAAGGACTACCTACTTCTCTGGGGCCAACGTCCTGACTTTC,CASSQRTTYFSGANVLTF
TRBJ2-5,TRBV5-6,TRBD2,-,17,TGTGCCAGCATCTCGACTAGCGGGAGGGCCGTACAAGAGACCCAGTACTTC,CASISTSGRAVQETQYF
TRBJ2-1,TRBV5-1,TRBD2,-,15,TGCGCCAGCAGCTTTCGCGGGGGCTCCTACAATGAGCAGTTCTTC,CASSFRGGSYNEQFF
TRBJ1-6,TRBV7-2,-,-,12,TGTGCCAGCAGCTTTCCAAATTCACCCCTCCACTTT,CASSFPNSPLHF
TRBJ2-3,TRBV9,TRBD2,-,15,TGTGCCAGCACCAATAGCGGGGGGGCAGCAGATACGCAGTATTTT,CASTNSGGAADTQYF
TRBJ1-2,TRBV5-1,TRBD1,-,15,TGCGCCAGCAGCGGTCGGGGCGACAGGGATAATGGCTACACCTTC,CASSGRGDRDNGYTF
TRBJ1-2,TRBV2,TRBD1,-,13,TGTGCCAGCACCCCCGGACAGGGAATAGGCTACACCTTC,CASTPGQGIGYTF
TRBJ1-4,TRBV5-6,TRBD1,-,17,TGTGCCAGCAGCTTGGGGACAGGGACAGCGGAGTTGGAAAAACTGTTTTTT,CASSLGTGTAELEKLFF
TRBJ1-2,TRBV3-1/TRBV3-2,-,-,15,TGTGCCAGCAGCCAAGGGTACAGACCTAACTATGGCTACACCTTC,CASSQGYRPNYGYTF
TRBJ1-1,TRBV5-1,-,once,19,TGCGCCAGCAGCTTGGCCCCCCCCGGAAAAGGAGCCCCGAACACTGAAGCTTTCTTT,CASSLAPPGKGAPNTEAFF
TRBJ2-3,TRBV7-2,-,-,11,TGTGCCAGCAGCACAACAGATACGCAGTATTTT,CASSTTDTQYF
TRBJ2-1,TRBV19,-,once,13,TGTGCCAGTGCGGACAAGAAATACAATGAGCAGTTCTTC,CASADKKYNEQFF
TRBJ1-5,TRBV19,-,-,16,TGTGCCAGTAGTACGCGGGACACGGGAGGCGGCGAGCCCCAGCATTTT,CASSTRDTGGGEPQHF
TRBJ1-5,TRBV9,-,-,12,TGTGCCAGCAGCCAGGGAGGTCAGCCCCAGCATTTT,CASSQGGQPQHF
TRBJ2-7,TRBV18,-,-,16,TGTGCCAGCTCATCGTTCACCTCCAGAACCTCCTACGAGCAGTACTTC,CASSSFTSRTSYEQYF
TRBJ1-5,TRBV19,-,once,14,TGTGCCAGTAGTAGAGGACAGCTCAATCAGCCCCAGCATTTT,CASSRGQLNQPQHF